This T cell receptor beta chain was recorded in a study of blood T cell repertoires in COVID-19. Assay: immunoSEQ multiplex PCR; the TCRdb copy retains only in-frame clones and omits some. Among 100,000 to 150,000 clones listed, approximately 79% were seen once. Germline V gene data show CDR1 as KGHDR and CDR2 as SFDVKD. V lost 2 bases and J lost 6, with 14 bases in between. The CDR3 extends over 15 amino acids. The chain couples TRBV24-1 to TRBJ2-3, with D tentatively TRBD2 (6 bases). This clonotype was sampled from a man aged 40-55 years with acute COVID-19. Sequenced input: PBMCs or T cells enriched from blood (not recorded which). The CDR3 loop reads CATSDYGGREDTQYF. The DNA of the CDR3 is TGTGCCACCAGTGATTACGGTGGTCGGGAGGATACGCAGTATTTT.